This T cell receptor beta chain appears in the sequencing data of a study of T-cell memory formation after mild COVID-19. Regarding the study as a whole: Among clones contracting day 15 to 85, CD4/CD8 was balanced, whereas later expanders leaned CD4+.

TCRdb processed the 5' RACE reads anew with MiXCR; each CDR3 protein has one entry. This sample has some 450,000 distinct CDR3 sequences; about a sixth occur once, and the top ten carry 20% to 25%. Turning to this clonotype: Its antigen remains unknown.

The sequence was obtained from a man in his late teens or twenties who had mild COVID-19 (a few samples of this study predate the infection). Cell type and time point are not known. Material for sequencing was PBMCs or a T cell subset sorted from them (not recorded which).

The CDR3 bases are TGTGCCAGCAGCCCCGGGAGGCAGGCCTACACCTTC. Translated, it gives CASSPGRQAYTF. The chain employs TRBV5-4 and TRBJ1-2; D unclear. From germline, CDR1 is SGHNT and CDR2 YYREEE (reference sequence). This CDR3 region has 12 residues. The V end was cut by 4 bases, the J end by 10 bases, with 14 bases between.